This T cell receptor (beta chain) comes out of a study of CD8 T cells in Susac syndrome. Across the whole study: Patients with Susac syndrome were therapy-naive, on corticosteroids, or on intravenous immunoglobulin alone at blood draw.

Germline V gives CDR1 MDHEN, CDR2 SYDVKM. V gave up 5 bases and J gave up 9 bases, with 6 bases separating them. This CDR3 comprises 10 residues. Random-hexamer reverse transcription was applied to about 0.45 to 1 ug RNA. Multiplex immunoSEQ PCR targeted 54 Vbeta and 13 Jbeta TCR beta segments. MiXCR, run by TCRdb on the immunoSEQ multiplex PCR reads, gives a single entry per CDR3 protein. The top ten hold about 0.13% of the sample, which has about 170,000 distinct CDR3 sequences, 90% to 96% seen once. A note on this clonotype: No antigen is known for it.

General study results and limits: It was acknowledged in the study that the number of individuals who were included in its TCR sequencing and HLA analysis was relatively small. Clonal expansion was absent from the CD4+ T cell repertoires in Susac syndrome.

The sequence was collected from a human donor with Susac syndrome. The sample was CD4+ T cells from PBMCs. V is TRBV28 and J is TRBJ2-3; D remains ambiguous. The CDR3, as DNA: TGTGCCAGCAGTAGGCTGACGCAGTATTTT. Its translation: CASSRLTQYF.